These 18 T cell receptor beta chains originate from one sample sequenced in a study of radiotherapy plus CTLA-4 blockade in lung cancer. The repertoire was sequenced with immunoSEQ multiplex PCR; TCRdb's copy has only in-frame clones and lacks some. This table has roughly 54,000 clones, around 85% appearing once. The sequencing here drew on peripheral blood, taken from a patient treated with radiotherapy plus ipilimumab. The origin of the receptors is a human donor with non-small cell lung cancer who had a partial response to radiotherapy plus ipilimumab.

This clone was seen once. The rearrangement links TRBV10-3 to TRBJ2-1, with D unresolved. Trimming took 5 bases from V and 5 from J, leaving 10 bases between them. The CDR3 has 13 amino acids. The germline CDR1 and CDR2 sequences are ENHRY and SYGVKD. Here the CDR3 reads CAISWKGDNEQFF. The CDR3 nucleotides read TGTGCCATCAGTTGGAAAGGAGACAATGAGCAGTTCTTC.

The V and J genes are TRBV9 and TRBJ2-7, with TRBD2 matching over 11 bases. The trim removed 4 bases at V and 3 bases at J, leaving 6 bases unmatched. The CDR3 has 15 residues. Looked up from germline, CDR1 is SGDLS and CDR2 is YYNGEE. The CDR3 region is CASSPRLAGNYEQYF. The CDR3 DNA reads TGTGCCAGCAGCCCGCGACTAGCGGGGAACTACGAGCAGTACTTC.

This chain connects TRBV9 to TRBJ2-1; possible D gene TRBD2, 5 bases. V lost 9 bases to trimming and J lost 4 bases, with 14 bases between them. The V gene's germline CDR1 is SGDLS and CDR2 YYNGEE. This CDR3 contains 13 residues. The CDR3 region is CAKTRGSYNEQFF. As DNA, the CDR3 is TGTGCCAAGACCCGAGGGTCGTACAATGAGCAGTTCTTC.

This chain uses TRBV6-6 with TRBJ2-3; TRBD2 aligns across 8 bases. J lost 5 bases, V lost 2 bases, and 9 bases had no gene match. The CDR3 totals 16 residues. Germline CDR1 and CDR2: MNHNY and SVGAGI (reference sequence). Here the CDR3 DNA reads TGTGCCAGCAGTTACCTTGGACTAGCCCGAGGAGATACGCAGTATTTT. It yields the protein CASSYLGLARGDTQYF.

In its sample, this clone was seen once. The CDR3 DNA sequence: TGCGCCAGCAGCCAAGGGTCGGGAGTAGATACGCAGTATTTT. The encoded protein is CASSQGSGVDTQYF. The chain joins TRBV4-1 to TRBJ2-3; tentatively, D is TRBD2 (6 bases). Germline V lookup: CDR1 MGHRA, CDR2 YSYEKL. This CDR3 contains 14 residues. V was shortened by 1 base and J by 5 bases, with 10 bases between the two germline ends.

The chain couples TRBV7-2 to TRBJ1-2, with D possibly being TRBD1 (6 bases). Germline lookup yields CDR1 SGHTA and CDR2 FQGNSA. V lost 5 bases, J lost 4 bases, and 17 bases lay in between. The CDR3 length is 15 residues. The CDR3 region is CASSDRTEIFYGYTF. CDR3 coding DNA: TGTGCCAGCAGCGACCGGACAGAAATTTTCTATGGCTACACCTTC.

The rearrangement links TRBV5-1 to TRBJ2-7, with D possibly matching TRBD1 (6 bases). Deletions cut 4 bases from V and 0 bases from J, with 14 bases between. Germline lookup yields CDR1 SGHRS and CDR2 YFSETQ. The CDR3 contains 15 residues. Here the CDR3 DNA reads TGCGCCAGCAGCCTGTGGACAGACCTCTCCTACGAGCAGTACTTC. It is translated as CASSLWTDLSYEQYF.

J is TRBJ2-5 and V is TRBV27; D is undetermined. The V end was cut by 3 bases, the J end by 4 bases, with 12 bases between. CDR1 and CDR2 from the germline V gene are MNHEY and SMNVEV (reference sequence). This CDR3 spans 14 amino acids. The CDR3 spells CASSFTSGGETQYF. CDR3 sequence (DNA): TGTGCCAGCAGTTTTACCTCGGGTGGAGAGACCCAGTACTTC.

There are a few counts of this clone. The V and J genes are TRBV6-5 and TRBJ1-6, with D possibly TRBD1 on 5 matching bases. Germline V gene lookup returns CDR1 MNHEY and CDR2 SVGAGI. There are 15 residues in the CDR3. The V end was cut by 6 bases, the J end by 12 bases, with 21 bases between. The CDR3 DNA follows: TGTGCCAGCAGCCCGGGACTCGTCCACACCCGACCCCTCCACTTT. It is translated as CASSPGLVHTRPLHF.

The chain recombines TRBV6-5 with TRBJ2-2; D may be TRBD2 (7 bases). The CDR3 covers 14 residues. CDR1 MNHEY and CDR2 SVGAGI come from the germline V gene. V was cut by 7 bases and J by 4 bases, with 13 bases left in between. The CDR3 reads CASIKRGGTGELFF. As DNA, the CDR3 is TGTGCCAGCATCAAGAGGGGGGGCACCGGGGAGCTGTTTTTT.

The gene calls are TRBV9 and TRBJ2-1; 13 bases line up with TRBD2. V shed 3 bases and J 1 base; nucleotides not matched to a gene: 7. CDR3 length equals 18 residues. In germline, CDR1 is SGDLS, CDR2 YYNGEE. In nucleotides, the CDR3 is TGTGCCAGCAGCGCCCGACTAGCGGGGGGATCTTCCTACAATGAGCAGTTCTTC. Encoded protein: CASSARLAGGSSYNEQFF.

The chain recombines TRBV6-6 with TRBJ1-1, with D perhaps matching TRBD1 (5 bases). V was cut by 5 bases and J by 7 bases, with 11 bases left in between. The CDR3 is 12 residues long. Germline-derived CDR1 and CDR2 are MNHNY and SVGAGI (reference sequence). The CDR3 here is CASSPRGGEAFF. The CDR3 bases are TGTGCCAGCAGTCCCCGGGGGGGTGAAGCTTTCTTT.

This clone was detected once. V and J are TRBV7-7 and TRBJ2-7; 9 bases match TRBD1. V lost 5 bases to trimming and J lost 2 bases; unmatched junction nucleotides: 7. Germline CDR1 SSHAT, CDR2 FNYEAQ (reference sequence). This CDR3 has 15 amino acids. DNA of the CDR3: TGTGCCAGCAGCGCCGGGACAGGGACCACCTACGAGCAGTACTTC. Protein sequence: CASSAGTGTTYEQYF.

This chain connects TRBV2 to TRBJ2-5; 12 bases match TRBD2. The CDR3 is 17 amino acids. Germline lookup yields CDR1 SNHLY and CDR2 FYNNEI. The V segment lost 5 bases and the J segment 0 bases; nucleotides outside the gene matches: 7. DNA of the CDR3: TGTGCCAGCAGTAGACTAGCGGGGGTCTTGTACCAAGAGACCCAGTACTTC. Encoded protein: CASSRLAGVLYQETQYF.

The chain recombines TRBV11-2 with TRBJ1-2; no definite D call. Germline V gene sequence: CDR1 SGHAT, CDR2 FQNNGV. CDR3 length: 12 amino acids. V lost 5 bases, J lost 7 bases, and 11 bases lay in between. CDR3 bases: TGTGCCAGCAGCCCAGAACAGTCTGGCTACACCTTC. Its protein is CASSPEQSGYTF.

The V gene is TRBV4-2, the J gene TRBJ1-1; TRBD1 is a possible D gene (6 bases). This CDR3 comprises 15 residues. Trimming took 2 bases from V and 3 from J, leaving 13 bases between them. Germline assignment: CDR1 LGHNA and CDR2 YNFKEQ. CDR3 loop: CASSQSVGAYTEAFF. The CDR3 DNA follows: TGTGCCAGCAGCCAATCCGTGGGGGCCTACACTGAAGCTTTCTTT.

CDR3 in amino acids: CASGLVETQYF. CDR3 nucleotide sequence: TGCGCCAGCGGACTAGTCGAGACCCAGTACTTC. The rearrangement uses TRBV10-2 and TRBJ2-5; 7 bases line up with TRBD2. CDR3 length equals 11 residues. J lost 5 bases, V lost 8 bases, and 2 bases had no gene match. CDR1 and CDR2 (germline): WSHSY, SAAADI.

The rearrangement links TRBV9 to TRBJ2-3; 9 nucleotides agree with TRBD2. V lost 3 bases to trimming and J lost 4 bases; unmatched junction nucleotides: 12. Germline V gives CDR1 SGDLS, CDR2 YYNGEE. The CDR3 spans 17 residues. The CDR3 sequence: CASSDTKGGGASDTQYF. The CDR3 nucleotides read TGTGCCAGCAGCGACACGAAGGGCGGGGGGGCCTCAGATACGCAGTATTTT.